This passage covers 31 T cell receptor beta chains from one sample sequenced in a study of shared clonotypes between healthy human individuals. TCRdb's copy holds only in-frame clones and misses some; the assay was immunoSEQ multiplex PCR. The profile shows about 990,000 clones, 78% of them singletons. Material: memory CD4+ T cells from PBMCs. The subset: CD45RA-negative fraction. The receptors derive from a man aged 18 to 35 in good health. Some clones in this sample may be carry-over from other donors' samples.

The sample holds a few counts of this clone. This sequence joins TRBV7-5 and TRBJ2-7; the D call of TRBD1 is as the table states it, not checked on the DNA. TRBV7-5 constitutes a pseudogene. CDR3 length: 16 residues. The CDR3 nucleotides are TGTGTCAGAAGCTTAGTTGAACCAGGGCCGTCCTACGAGCAGTACTTC. Translating it yields CVRSLVEPGPSYEQYF.

The V call is TRBV4-3, the J call TRBJ2-2; 12 bases line up with TRBD2. CDR1 LGHNA and CDR2 YSLEER come from the germline V gene. The V and J ends lost 0 bases and 4 bases, in that order; junction bases with no gene match: 6. The CDR3 extends over 18 amino acids. The CDR3 DNA is TGCGCCAGCAGCCAAGAAGGCTCACTAGCGGGAGGCACCGGGGAGCTGTTTTTT. Its translation: CASSQEGSLAGGTGELFF.

The V call is TRBV7-9, the J call TRBJ1-2; 8 positions match TRBD1. Germline values: CDR1 SEHNR, CDR2 FQNEAQ (reference sequence). V was pared by 5 bases and J by 4 bases, with 12 bases of the junction left unmatched. The length of the CDR3 is 16 residues. Written as DNA, the CDR3 is TGTGCCAGCAGCGTTGGGACAGGCGTAACGGCCTATGGCTACACCTTC. Residues: CASSVGTGVTAYGYTF.

V gene TRBV7-6 combines with J gene TRBJ1-5, with D possibly being TRBD1 (6 bases). Trimming removed 1 base at V and 2 bases at J, with 9 bases between. The germline CDR1 and CDR2 sequences are SGHVS and FNYEAQ. The CDR3 loop spans 15 amino acids. The CDR3 DNA is TGTGCCAGCAGCTTAGAAGGGGGAGGCAATCAGCCCCAGCATTTT. The encoded protein is CASSLEGGGNQPQHF.

This clone has only one observation. This chain joins TRBV19 and TRBJ2-1, with D perhaps matching TRBD2 (5 bases). This CDR3 has 19 residues. Germline assignment: CDR1 LNHDA and CDR2 SQIVND (reference sequence). Trimming cost V 4 bases and J 1 base, with 23 bases left between them. CDR3 amino acids: CASSTHFWTGIQSYNEQFF. The CDR3, as DNA: TGTGCCAGTAGTACCCATTTCTGGACTGGCATCCAATCCTACAATGAGCAGTTCTTC.

This rearrangement joins TRBV6-6 to TRBJ2-7; a possible D gene is TRBD2 (5 bases). The V end lost 6 bases, the J end lost 3 bases, and 12 bases lay between the germline ends. The CDR3 loop spans 13 amino acids. Per the germline V gene, CDR1 is MNHNY and CDR2 is SVGAGI (reference sequence). CDR3: CASSPSGSYEQYF. The CDR3 coding sequence is TGTGCCAGCAGCCCGTCGGGAAGCTACGAGCAGTACTTC.

The rearrangement links TRBV28 to TRBJ1-2; TRBD1 matches at 9 bases. This CDR3 region has 15 residues. V dropped 5 bases and J dropped 7; count of bases not matched to a gene: 11. Germline lookup yields CDR1 MDHEN and CDR2 SYDVKM. The CDR3 nucleotides are TGTGCCAGCAGTCTCTTGGGGGGGACAGGGATTGGCTACACCTTC. Translation: CASSLLGGTGIGYTF.

The chain joins TRBV30 to TRBJ2-7; D ambiguous. Per the germline V gene, CDR1 is GTSNPN and CDR2 is SVGIG (reference sequence). Trimming removed 1 base from V and 2 bases from J, with 12 bases in between. This CDR3 contains 14 residues. CDR3 loop: CAWSGGFGAYEQYF. The CDR3 nucleotides are TGTGCCTGGAGTGGGGGTTTCGGTGCCTACGAGCAGTACTTC.

This rearrangement joins TRBV21-1 to TRBJ2-3. TRBV21-1 is a known pseudogene. This CDR3 is built from 17 residues. Written as DNA, the CDR3 is TGTGCCAGCAGCGCCCAGGACCTGTCCGGTGTTACAGATACGCAGTATTTT. Protein: CASSAQDLSGVTDTQYF.

The chain joins TRBV7-2 to TRBJ1-2; 7 nucleotides agree with TRBD1. The CDR3 sequence is 14 residues long. Germline V lookup: CDR1 SGHTA, CDR2 FQGNSA. Trimming at V came to 5 bases and at J to 6 bases, leaving 9 bases not matched to a gene. The CDR3 loop is CASSLREGAHGYTF. Here the CDR3 DNA reads TGTGCCAGCAGCCTTCGGGAGGGGGCCCATGGCTACACCTTC.

The chain has TRBV9 and TRBJ2-2; 7 bases map to TRBD2. V lost 0 bases to trimming and J lost 3 bases; unmatched junction nucleotides: 2. The CDR3 is 15 residues long. Germline V lookup: CDR1 SGDLS, CDR2 YYNGEE. In DNA form, the CDR3 reads TGTGCCAGCAGCGTAGGAAGCGGGGACACCGGGGAGCTGTTTTTT. This codes for CASSVGSGDTGELFF.

V usage is TRBV19 and J usage is TRBJ1-2; tentative D call: TRBD1 (6 bases). V gave up 6 bases and J gave up 7 bases, with 9 bases separating them. The V gene's germline CDR1 is LNHDA and CDR2 SQIVND (reference sequence). The CDR3 sequence is 11 residues long. CDR3 DNA sequence: TGTGCCAGTAGCCAGGGGACTGGCTACACCTTC. Translation: CASSQGTGYTF.

The chain employs TRBV6-6 and TRBJ1-5, with D unclear. Per the germline V gene, CDR1 is MNHNY and CDR2 is SVGAGI (reference sequence). CDR3 size: 16 residues. V was shortened by 6 bases and J by 3 bases, with 18 bases between the two germline ends. The CDR3 reads CASSDSRWGSNQPQHF. CDR3 sequence (DNA): TGTGCCAGCAGCGACTCTCGGTGGGGTTCCAATCAGCCCCAGCATTTT.

This chain joins TRBV4-3 and TRBJ1-5; D remains unclear. V dropped 0 bases and J dropped 9 bases, with 9 bases sitting between them. Looked up from germline, CDR1 is LGHNA and CDR2 is YSLEER. This CDR3 is built from 13 residues. The CDR3 region has the DNA TGCGCCAGCAGCCAAGATGGGGAAAGGCCCCAGCATTTT. It codes for CASSQDGERPQHF.

CDR3 region: CASMGTGGGTEAFF. As DNA, the CDR3 is TGTGCCAGTATGGGGACAGGGGGCGGTACTGAAGCTTTCTTT. The rearrangement uses TRBV19 and TRBJ1-1; 12 bases map to TRBD1. The CDR3 extends over 14 amino acids. Per germline, CDR1 LNHDA and CDR2 SQIVND (reference sequence). The ends lost 7 bases at V and 5 bases at J; junction bases unmatched: 5.

V usage is TRBV6-1 and J usage is TRBJ2-7, with TRBD2 identical over 9 bases. CDR3 size: 14 residues. Per germline, CDR1 MNHNS and CDR2 SASEGT. After removal of 6 bases from V and 6 bases from J, the junction contained 9 bases not matched to a gene. CDR3 DNA sequence: TGTGCCAGCAGACCCGGGACTAGCTCAGTCGAGCAGTACTTC. Its translation: CASRPGTSSVEQYF.

The chain has TRBV30 and TRBJ2-3; D uncertain. V was pared by 0 bases and J by 6 bases, with 10 bases between. The germline V gene has CDR1 GTSNPN and CDR2 SVGIG (reference sequence). The CDR3 runs to 13 residues. CDR3: CAWSVVSLDTQYF. The CDR3 nucleotides are TGTGCCTGGAGTGTAGTCTCCTTGGATACGCAGTATTTT. Filled out from reference TRBV30 and TRBJ2-3, the complete variable domain reads SQTIHQWPATLVQPVGSPLSLECTVEGTSNPNLYWYRQAAGRGLQLLFYSVGIGQISSEVPQNLSASRPQDRQFILSSKKLLLSDSGFYLCAWSVVSLDTQYFGPGTRLTVL.

The chain carries TRBV27 and TRBJ2-3; D remains ambiguous. The germline V gene has CDR1 MNHEY and CDR2 SMNVEV (reference sequence). Between the trimmed V and J ends, which lost 7 bases and 4 bases, there was a span of 15 bases. The CDR3 covers 14 residues. This chain's CDR3 is CASNRGRFADTQYF. CDR3 DNA sequence: TGTGCCAGCAACCGAGGCCGTTTCGCAGATACGCAGTATTTT.

The rearrangement links TRBV28 to TRBJ2-7, with a tentative D call TRBD2 (6 bases). V lost 8 bases to trimming and J lost 2 bases, with 19 bases between them. The CDR3 length is 15 residues. The germline gives CDR1 MDHEN, CDR2 SYDVKM. In DNA, the CDR3 is TGTGCCAGCGGGCCAGCGGGCTTACCTCCCTACGAGCAGTACTTC. Translated, it gives CASGPAGLPPYEQYF. Supplemented by reference TRBV28 and TRBJ2-7, the full variable domain reads DVKVTQSSRYLVKRTGEKVFLECVQDMDHENMFWYRQDPGLGLRLIYFSYDVKMKEKGDIPEGYSVSREKKERFSLILESASTNQTSMYLCASGPAGLPPYEQYFGPGTRLTVT.

Note on this clone: A junction end diverges from the germline sequence, so it may reflect a read error. The V and J genes are TRBV5-1 and TRBJ2-1, with 12 positions matching TRBD2. CDR1 is SGHRS, CDR2 YFSETQ, per germline. The CDR3 consists of 15 residues. CDR3 residues: CASGGGTSGSEQLIF. DNA of the CDR3: TGCGCCAGCGGGGGCGGGACTAGCGGGTCGGAACAACTGATCTTC.

In the case of this clone: At the DNA level, this CDR3 is encoded by other sequences in the same sample as well. The J gene is TRBJ1-3, the V gene TRBV5-1; tentative D call: TRBD1 (6 bases). Germline V gene data show CDR1 as SGHRS and CDR2 as YFSETQ. There are 13 residues in the CDR3. Trimming removed 7 bases at V and 4 bases at J, with 12 bases between. CDR3 coding DNA: TGCGCCAGCGGCCCAACAGGGGGAAACACCATATATTTT. As protein: CASGPTGGNTIYF.

About this clone: This may be a read error: a much more frequent sequence differs by one nucleotide. The chain is built from TRBV5-1 and TRBJ2-1; 10 nucleotides line up with TRBD2. Germline lookup yields CDR1 SGHRS and CDR2 YFSETQ. V lost 0 bases and J lost 6; bases outside the gene matches: 3. The CDR3 spans 15 residues. CDR3 residues: CASSLAASGGNEQFF. The CDR3 DNA reads as TGCGCCAGCAGCTTGGCGGCTAGCGGGGGCAATGAGCAGTTCTTC.

V usage is TRBV30 and J usage is TRBJ2-5; TRBD1 is a possible D gene (5 bases). Germline V gives CDR1 GTSNPN, CDR2 SVGIG (reference sequence). The CDR3 loop spans 13 amino acids. V was shortened by 2 bases and J by 0 bases, with 7 bases between the two germline ends. The CDR3 sequence is CAWSKGNQETQYF. The CDR3 DNA sequence: TGTGCCTGGAGTAAGGGGAACCAAGAGACCCAGTACTTC. The full variable domain, rest sourced from reference TRBV30 and TRBJ2-5, is SQTIHQWPATLVQPVGSPLSLECTVEGTSNPNLYWYRQAAGRGLQLLFYSVGIGQISSEVPQNLSASRPQDRQFILSSKKLLLSDSGFYLCAWSKGNQETQYFGPGTRLLVL.

In its sample, this clone was seen once. The chain couples TRBV2 to TRBJ2-3; 9 nucleotides agree with TRBD2. The CDR3 covers 16 residues. Germline V gene lookup returns CDR1 SNHLY and CDR2 FYNNEI. J was trimmed by 0 bases and V by 7 bases; bases with no gene match: 8. For the CDR3, the DNA is TGTGCCAGCAATGGTGGACTAGCGCCTAGCACAGATACGCAGTATTTT. Its protein product is CASNGGLAPSTDTQYF.

This clone has a single count. Other DNA sequences of this sample code for an identical CDR3. The gene calls are TRBV28 and TRBJ1-1, with D perhaps TRBD1 (5 bases). The CDR3 loop spans 14 amino acids. CDR1 and CDR2 (germline): MDHEN, SYDVKM. Deletions cut 3 bases from V and 1 base from J, with 9 bases between. The CDR3: CASSFQGTNTEAFF. The CDR3 DNA reads as TGTGCCAGCAGTTTTCAGGGCACGAACACTGAAGCTTTCTTT.

The genes are TRBV5-1 and TRBJ2-5, with 9 bases that match TRBD1. Germline lookup yields CDR1 SGHRS and CDR2 YFSETQ. The CDR3 runs to 15 residues. V dropped 4 bases and J dropped 2; count of bases not matched to a gene: 6. The DNA of the CDR3 is TGCGCCAGCAGCCGAAACAGGGGGCCTCAAGAGACCCAGTACTTC. It is translated as CASSRNRGPQETQYF.

This clone was seen a single time. CDR3 sequence (DNA): TGCAGCGTTGGGGTCTGGGGGGCCTACAATGAGCAGTTCTTC. The encoded protein is CSVGVWGAYNEQFF. The chain has TRBV29-1 and TRBJ2-1, with D perhaps TRBD2 (6 bases). Germline CDR1 SQVTM, CDR2 ANQGSEA. V gave up 4 bases and J gave up 2 bases, with 12 bases separating them. This CDR3 contains 14 residues.

This chain connects TRBV19 to TRBJ1-5, with 9 bases fitting TRBD1. Germline V gene data show CDR1 as LNHDA and CDR2 as SQIVND (reference sequence). This CDR3 is built from 14 residues. V was clipped by 6 bases and J by 4 bases; unmatched bases: 4. The CDR3 DNA sequence: TGTGCCAGTAGCATGGACAGGGGAAATCAGCCCCAGCATTTT. Protein sequence: CASSMDRGNQPQHF.

The chain is built from TRBV19 and TRBJ1-5; D gene unclear. The V end lost 7 bases, the J end lost 0 bases, and 10 bases lay between the germline ends. Germline loops: CDR1 LNHDA, CDR2 SQIVND (reference sequence). The CDR3 covers 14 residues. The CDR3 DNA reads as TGTGCCAGTATTCCGGGTTATAGCAATCAGCCCCAGCATTTT. This translates into CASIPGYSNQPQHF.

The chain carries TRBV7-6 and TRBJ2-2; TRBD1 matches 9 bases. From germline, CDR1 is SGHVS and CDR2 FNYEAQ. CDR3 length: 15 amino acids. The junction had 6 bases not matched to a gene; V was cut back by 5 bases and J by 5 bases. CDR3: CASSPGQGWTGELFF. DNA of the CDR3: TGTGCCAGCAGCCCCGGACAGGGGTGGACCGGGGAGCTGTTTTTT.

The V and J genes are TRBV5-6 and TRBJ1-3; the match to TRBD1 covers 8 bases. The CDR3 contains 15 residues. The junction had 7 bases not matched to a gene; V was cut back by 2 bases and J by 6 bases. Germline V gene data show CDR1 as SGHDT and CDR2 as YYEEEE. The CDR3 DNA sequence: TGTGCCAGCAGCTTTGACCCGGGACAGGCAAACACCATATATTTT. Protein product: CASSFDPGQANTIYF.